This record looks at one TCR beta chain sequence and its context. Source study methods: Reference gene primer amplification in the assay estimated nucleated cell counts. Repertoires were generated with immunoSEQ multiplex PCR, while TCRdb's copy carries only in-frame clones and drops some. The V and J calls and clone size are taken from that table; D and trimming were inferred from the DNA. The sample shows more than 200,000 clones, about four fifths of them seen only once. This record belongs to a study of blood T cell repertoires in COVID-19. Looking at the study overall: COVID-19 samples from acute and convalescent phases originated in the United States, Italy and Spain. The analysed material was cDNA or gDNA that came from T cells, B-cell-depleted T cells, or PBMCs.

The CDR3 runs to 14 residues. The ends were cut back, 7 bases at V and 5 bases at J, with 16 bases in the middle. Germline CDR1 and CDR2: SNHLY and FYNNEI. The chain carries TRBV2 and TRBJ2-3; D may be TRBD2 (6 bases). This TCR came from a woman aged 40 to 50 with active or convalescent COVID-19. The sequenced sample consisted of peripheral blood. The CDR3 coding sequence is TGTGCCAGCATGTTCCGGGAGTGGGTAGATACGCAGTATTTT. The encoded protein is CASMFREWVDTQYF.